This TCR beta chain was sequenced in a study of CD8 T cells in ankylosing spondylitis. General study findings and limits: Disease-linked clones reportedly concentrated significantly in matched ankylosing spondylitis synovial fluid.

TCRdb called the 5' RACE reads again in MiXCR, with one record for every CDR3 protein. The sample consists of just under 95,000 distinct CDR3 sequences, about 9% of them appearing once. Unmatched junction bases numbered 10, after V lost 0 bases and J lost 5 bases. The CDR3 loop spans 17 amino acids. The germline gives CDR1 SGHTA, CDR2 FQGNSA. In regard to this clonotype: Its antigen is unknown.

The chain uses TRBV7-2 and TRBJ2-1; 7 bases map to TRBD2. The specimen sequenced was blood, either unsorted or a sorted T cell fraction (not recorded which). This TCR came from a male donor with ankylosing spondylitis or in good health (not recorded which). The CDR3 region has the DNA TGTGCCAGCAGCTTAGCCTCTCAGCCGGGACTACACAATGAGCAGTTCTTC. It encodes CASSLASQPGLHNEQFF.